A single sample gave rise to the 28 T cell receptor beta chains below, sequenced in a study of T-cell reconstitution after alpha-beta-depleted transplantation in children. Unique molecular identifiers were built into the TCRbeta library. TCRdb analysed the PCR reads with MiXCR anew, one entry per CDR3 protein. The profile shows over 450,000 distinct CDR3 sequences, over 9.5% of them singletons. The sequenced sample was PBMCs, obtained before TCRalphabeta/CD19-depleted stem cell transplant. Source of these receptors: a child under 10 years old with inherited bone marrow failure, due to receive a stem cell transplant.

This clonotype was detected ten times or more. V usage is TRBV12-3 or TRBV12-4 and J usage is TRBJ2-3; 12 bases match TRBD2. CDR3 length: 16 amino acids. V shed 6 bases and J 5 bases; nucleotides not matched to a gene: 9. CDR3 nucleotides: TGTGCCAGCAGATTCTCCGGGGGACTAGCGGGAGATACGCAGTATTTT. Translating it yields CASRFSGGLAGDTQYF.

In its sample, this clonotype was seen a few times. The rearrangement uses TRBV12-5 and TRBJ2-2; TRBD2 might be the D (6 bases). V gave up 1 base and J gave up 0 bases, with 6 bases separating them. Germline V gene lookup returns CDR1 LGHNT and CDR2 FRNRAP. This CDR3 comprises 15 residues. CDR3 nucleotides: TGTGCTAGTGGTTTGGGACTAGCGAACACCGGGGAGCTGTTTTTT. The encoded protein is CASGLGLANTGELFF.

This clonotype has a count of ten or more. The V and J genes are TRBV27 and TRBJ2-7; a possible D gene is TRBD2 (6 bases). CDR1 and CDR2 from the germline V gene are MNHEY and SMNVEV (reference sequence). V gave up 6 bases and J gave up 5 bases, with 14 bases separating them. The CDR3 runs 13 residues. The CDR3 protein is CASRSRGWDEQYF. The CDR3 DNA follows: TGTGCCAGCAGGAGTCGGGGGTGGGACGAGCAGTACTTC.

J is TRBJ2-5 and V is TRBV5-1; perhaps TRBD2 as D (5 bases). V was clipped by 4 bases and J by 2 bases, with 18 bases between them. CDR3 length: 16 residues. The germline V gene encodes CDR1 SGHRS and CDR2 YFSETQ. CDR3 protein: CASSPRGNGGQETQYF. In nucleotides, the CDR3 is TGCGCCAGCAGCCCCCGGGGTAATGGTGGACAAGAGACCCAGTACTTC.

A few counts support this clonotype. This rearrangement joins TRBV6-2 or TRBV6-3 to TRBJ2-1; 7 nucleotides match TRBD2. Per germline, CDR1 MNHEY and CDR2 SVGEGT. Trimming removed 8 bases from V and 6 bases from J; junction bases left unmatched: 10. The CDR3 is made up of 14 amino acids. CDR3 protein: CASWGGSRSNEQFF. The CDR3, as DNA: TGTGCCAGCTGGGGCGGGAGTCGATCCAATGAGCAGTTCTTC.

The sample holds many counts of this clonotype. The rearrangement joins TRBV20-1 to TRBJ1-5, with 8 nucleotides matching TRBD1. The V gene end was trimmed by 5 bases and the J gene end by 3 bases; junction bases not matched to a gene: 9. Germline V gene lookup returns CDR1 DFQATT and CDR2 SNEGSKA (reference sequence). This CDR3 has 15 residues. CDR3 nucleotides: TGCAGTGCTGAACCCCGACAGGGGAACAATCAGCCCCAGCATTTT. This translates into CSAEPRQGNNQPQHF.

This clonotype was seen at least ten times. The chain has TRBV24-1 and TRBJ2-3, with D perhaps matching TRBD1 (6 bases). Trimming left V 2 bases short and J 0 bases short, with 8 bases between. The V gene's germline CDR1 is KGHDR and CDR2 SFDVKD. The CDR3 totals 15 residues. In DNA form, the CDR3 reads TGTGCCACCAGTGATTCCGGACAGAGCACAGATACGCAGTATTTT. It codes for CATSDSGQSTDTQYF.

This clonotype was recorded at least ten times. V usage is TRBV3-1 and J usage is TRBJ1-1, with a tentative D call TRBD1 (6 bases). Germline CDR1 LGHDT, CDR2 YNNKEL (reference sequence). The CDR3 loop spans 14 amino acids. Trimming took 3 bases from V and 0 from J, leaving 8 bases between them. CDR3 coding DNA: TGTGCCAGCAGCCAGGCAGGGGTGAACACTGAAGCTTTCTTT. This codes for CASSQAGVNTEAFF.

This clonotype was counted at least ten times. In DNA form, the CDR3 reads TGTGCCAGCGCCTTAGGGAGTCGCACAGATACGCAGTATTTT. This encodes CASALGSRTDTQYF. This chain connects TRBV6-1 to TRBJ2-3; a weak D match, TRBD2 (5 bases). The CDR3 length is 14 residues. CDR1 and CDR2 from the germline V gene are MNHNS and SASEGT. The V and J ends lost 8 bases and 1 base respectively, with 13 bases between them.

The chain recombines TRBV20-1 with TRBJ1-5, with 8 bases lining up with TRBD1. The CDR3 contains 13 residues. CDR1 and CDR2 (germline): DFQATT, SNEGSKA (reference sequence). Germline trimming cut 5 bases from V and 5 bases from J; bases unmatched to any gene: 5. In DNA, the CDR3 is TGCAGTGCTGGACAGGGAATAGATCAGCCCCAGCATTTT. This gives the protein CSAGQGIDQPQHF.

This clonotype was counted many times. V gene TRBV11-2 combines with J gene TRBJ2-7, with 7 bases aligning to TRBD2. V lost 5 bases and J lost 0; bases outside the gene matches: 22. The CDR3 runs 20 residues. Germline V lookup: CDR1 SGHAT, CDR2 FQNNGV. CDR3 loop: CASSKSLAVLPGTASYEQYF. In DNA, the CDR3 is TGTGCCAGCAGCAAGAGTCTAGCGGTCCTACCGGGGACCGCCTCCTACGAGCAGTACTTC.

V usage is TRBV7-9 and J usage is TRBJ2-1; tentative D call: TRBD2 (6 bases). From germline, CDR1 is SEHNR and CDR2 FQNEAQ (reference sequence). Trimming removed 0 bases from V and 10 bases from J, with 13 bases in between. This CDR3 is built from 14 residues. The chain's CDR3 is CASSLAGLGKEQFF. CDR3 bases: TGTGCCAGCAGCTTAGCGGGACTGGGCAAAGAGCAGTTCTTC. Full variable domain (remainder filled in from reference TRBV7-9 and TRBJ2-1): DTGVSQNPRHKITKRGQNVTFRCDPISEHNRLYWYRQTLGQGPEFLTYFQNEAQLEKSRLLSDRFSAERPKGSFSTLEIQRTEQGDSAMYLCASSLAGLGKEQFFGPGTRLTVL.

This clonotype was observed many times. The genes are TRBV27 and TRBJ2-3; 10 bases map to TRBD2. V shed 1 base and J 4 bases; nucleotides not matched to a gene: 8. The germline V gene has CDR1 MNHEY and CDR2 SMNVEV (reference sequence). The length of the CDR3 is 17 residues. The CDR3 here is CASSLFGLAGVSDTQYF. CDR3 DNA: TGTGCCAGCAGTTTATTTGGGCTAGCGGGAGTATCAGATACGCAGTATTTT.

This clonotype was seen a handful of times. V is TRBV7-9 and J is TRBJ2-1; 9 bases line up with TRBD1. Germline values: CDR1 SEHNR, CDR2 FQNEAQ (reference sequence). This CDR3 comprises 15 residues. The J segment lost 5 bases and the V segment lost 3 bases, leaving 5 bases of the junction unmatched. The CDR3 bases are TGTGCCAGCAGCTTCGGGGGACAGGGCGACAATGAGCAGTTCTTC. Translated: CASSFGGQGDNEQFF. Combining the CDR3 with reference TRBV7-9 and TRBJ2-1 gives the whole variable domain DTGVSQNPRHKITKRGQNVTFRCDPISEHNRLYWYRQTLGQGPEFLTYFQNEAQLEKSRLLSDRFSAERPKGSFSTLEIQRTEQGDSAMYLCASSFGGQGDNEQFFGPGTRLTVL.

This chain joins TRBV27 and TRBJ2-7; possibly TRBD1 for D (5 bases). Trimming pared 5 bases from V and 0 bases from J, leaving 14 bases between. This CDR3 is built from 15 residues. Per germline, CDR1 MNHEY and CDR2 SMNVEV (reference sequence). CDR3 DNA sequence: TGTGCCAGCAGTCATATCGAGGACAACTCCTACGAGCAGTACTTC. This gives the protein CASSHIEDNSYEQYF.

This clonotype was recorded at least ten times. The CDR3 nucleotides are TGTGCCAGCAGCTCACAGGGTAACGAAAAACTGTTTTTT. Translating gives CASSSQGNEKLFF. The chain has TRBV12-3 or TRBV12-4 and TRBJ1-4, with D perhaps matching TRBD1 (6 bases). The V end lost 6 bases, the J end lost 8 bases, and 13 bases lay between the germline ends. The CDR3 spans 13 residues.

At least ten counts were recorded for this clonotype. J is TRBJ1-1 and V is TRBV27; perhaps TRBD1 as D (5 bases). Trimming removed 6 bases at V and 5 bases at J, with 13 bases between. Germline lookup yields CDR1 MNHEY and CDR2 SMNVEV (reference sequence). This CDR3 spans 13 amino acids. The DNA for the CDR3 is TGTGCCAGCAGGCCGGTTGAGGGGACTGAAGCTTTCTTT. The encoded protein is CASRPVEGTEAFF.

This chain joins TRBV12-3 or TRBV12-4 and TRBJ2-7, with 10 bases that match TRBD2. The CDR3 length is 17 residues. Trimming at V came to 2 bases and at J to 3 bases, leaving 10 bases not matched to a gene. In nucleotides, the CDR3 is TGTGCCAGCAGTTTAAGGGCTAGCGGGAGCCCCCTCTACGAGCAGTACTTC. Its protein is CASSLRASGSPLYEQYF.

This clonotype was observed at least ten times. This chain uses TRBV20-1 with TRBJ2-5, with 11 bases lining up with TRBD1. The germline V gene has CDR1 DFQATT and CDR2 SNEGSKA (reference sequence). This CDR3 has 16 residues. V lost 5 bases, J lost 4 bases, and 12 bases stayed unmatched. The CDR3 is CSAPSPGQGARETQYF. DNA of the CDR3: TGCAGTGCTCCCAGCCCAGGACAGGGGGCGCGAGAGACCCAGTACTTC.

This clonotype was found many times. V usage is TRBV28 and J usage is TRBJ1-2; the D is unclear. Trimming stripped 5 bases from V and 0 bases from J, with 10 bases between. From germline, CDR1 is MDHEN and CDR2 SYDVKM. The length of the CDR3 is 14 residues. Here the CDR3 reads CASSLWPSNYGYTF. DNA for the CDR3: TGTGCCAGCAGTCTGTGGCCCTCTAACTATGGCTACACCTTC.

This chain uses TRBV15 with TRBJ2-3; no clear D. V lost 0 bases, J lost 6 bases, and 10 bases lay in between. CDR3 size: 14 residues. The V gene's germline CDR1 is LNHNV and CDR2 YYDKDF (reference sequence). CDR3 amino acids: CATSRDQLGDTQYF. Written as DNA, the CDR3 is TGTGCCACCAGCAGAGATCAATTGGGTGATACGCAGTATTTT.

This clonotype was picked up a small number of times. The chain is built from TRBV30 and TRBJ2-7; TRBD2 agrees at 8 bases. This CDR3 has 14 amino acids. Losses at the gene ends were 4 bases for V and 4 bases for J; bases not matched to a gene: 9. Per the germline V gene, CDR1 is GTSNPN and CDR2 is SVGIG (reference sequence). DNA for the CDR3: TGTGCCTGGAACCGAAAGATAGCGGGGTACGAGCAGTACTTC. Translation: CAWNRKIAGYEQYF.

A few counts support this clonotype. CDR3 sequence: CASSIQGTNEKLFF. The CDR3 region has the DNA TGTGCCAGCAGTATTCAGGGGACTAATGAAAAACTGTTTTTT. The chain couples TRBV28 to TRBJ1-4; D is perhaps TRBD1 (6 bases). V lost 5 bases to trimming and J lost 2 bases, with 9 bases between them. In germline, CDR1 is MDHEN, CDR2 SYDVKM. This CDR3 comprises 14 residues.

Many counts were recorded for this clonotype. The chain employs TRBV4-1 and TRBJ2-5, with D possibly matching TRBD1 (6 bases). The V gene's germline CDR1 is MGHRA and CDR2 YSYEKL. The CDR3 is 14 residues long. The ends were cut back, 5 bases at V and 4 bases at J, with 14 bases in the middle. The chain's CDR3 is CASSDTGMGETQYF. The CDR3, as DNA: TGCGCCAGCAGCGATACAGGGATGGGAGAGACCCAGTACTTC.

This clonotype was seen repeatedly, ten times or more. CDR3 sequence (DNA): TGCGCCAGCAGCCAAGATTTAGGCCAGTTGGATACGCAGTATTTT. Protein: CASSQDLGQLDTQYF. This rearrangement joins TRBV4-1 to TRBJ2-3; D not resolved. Germline V gene sequence: CDR1 MGHRA, CDR2 YSYEKL. V was clipped by 0 bases and J by 6 bases, with 13 bases between them. The CDR3 totals 15 residues.

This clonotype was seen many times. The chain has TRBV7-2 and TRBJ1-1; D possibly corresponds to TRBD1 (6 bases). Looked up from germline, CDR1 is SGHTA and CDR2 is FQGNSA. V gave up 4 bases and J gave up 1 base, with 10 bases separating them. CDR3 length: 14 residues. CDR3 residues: CASSYGQWNTEAFF. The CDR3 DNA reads TGTGCCAGCAGCTACGGACAGTGGAACACTGAAGCTTTCTTT. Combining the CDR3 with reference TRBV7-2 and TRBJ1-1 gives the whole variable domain GAGVSQSPSNKVTEKGKDVELRCDPISGHTALYWYRQSLGQGLEFLIYFQGNSAPDKSGLPSDRFSAERTGGSVSTLTIQRTQQEDSAVYLCASSYGQWNTEAFFGQGTRLTVV.

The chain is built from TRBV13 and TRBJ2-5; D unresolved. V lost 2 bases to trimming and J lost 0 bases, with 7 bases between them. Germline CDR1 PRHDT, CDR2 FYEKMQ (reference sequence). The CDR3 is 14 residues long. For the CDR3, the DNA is TGTGCCAGCAGCTTAACGCAGTACCAAGAGACCCAGTACTTC. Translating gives CASSLTQYQETQYF.

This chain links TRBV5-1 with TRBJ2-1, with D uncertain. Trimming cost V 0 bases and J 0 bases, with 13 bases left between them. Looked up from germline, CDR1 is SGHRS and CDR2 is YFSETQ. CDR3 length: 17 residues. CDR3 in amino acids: CASSLAQASSSYNEQFF. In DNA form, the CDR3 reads TGCGCCAGCAGCTTGGCCCAGGCGTCCAGCTCCTACAATGAGCAGTTCTTC. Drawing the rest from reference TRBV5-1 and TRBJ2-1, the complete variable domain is KAGVTQTPRYLIKTRGQQVTLSCSPISGHRSVSWYQQTPGQGLQFLFEYFSETQRNKGNFPGRFSGRQFSNSRSEMNVSTLELGDSALYLCASSLAQASSSYNEQFFGPGTRLTVL.